The clone carrying this TCR beta chain was seen at least ten times. The data are from a study of regulatory T cells in long-lasting Graves disease. Study information: Newly diagnosed Graves' patients took antithyroid drugs under 3 months.

Arm-PCR of CDR3 regions with iRepertoire HTBI primers generated TCR beta libraries. One entry per CDR3 protein results from TCRdb running MiXCR on the multiplex PCR reads. The sample records roughly 350,000 distinct CDR3 sequences, about 17% being singletons. The time point: newly diagnosed GD, antithyroid drugs for less than 3 months. From RNA extracted from PBMCs, the TCR library was made. Graves' disease diagnosis followed American Thyroid Association guidelines. This sample also appeared in a second study, on T cells in Graves' hyperthyroidism and ophthalmopathy. That paper states: On the basis of clinical symptoms, serum thyroxine and TRAb, thyroid ultrasound and orbital computed tomography, diagnoses were made. Within blood appeared most thyroid clonotypes that had expanded above 0.001.

This sequence was found in a woman aged 18-29 years with Graves disease. Sample: peripheral blood mononuclear cells (PBMCs), taken at new diagnosis, from a patient treated with antithyroid drugs.

The CDR3 DNA sequence: TGTGCCAGCAGCTTGTGGACTAGTCGCGACAATGAGCAGTTCTTC. This sequence encodes CASSLWTSRDNEQFF. The V call is TRBV13, the J call TRBJ2-1, with 7 positions matching TRBD2. From germline, CDR1 is PRHDT and CDR2 FYEKMQ (reference sequence). V lost 3 bases and J lost 5; bases outside the gene matches: 7. CDR3 length: 15 amino acids.